The sequence of this T cell receptor (beta chain) was determined in a study of molecular identifiers for immune sequencing clone quantification. Listed TCR primers and previously described methods were used for bulk TCR libraries. A single record per CDR3 protein comes from TCRdb applying MiXCR to the PCR reads. This sample has about 640,000 distinct CDR3 sequences; about 20% occur once, and the top ten carry roughly 0.83%. This clonotype was detected many times. Its antigen remains unidentified. CDR1 is LGHNA, CDR2 YSLEER, per germline. This CDR3 spans 16 amino acids. V was trimmed by 0 bases and J by 4 bases, leaving 16 bases between them. Study findings and constraints: Over 99% of effector molecules, yet under 1% of naive-cell molecules, were held by clones above 20 RNA copies. The sizes of highly expanded clones could be underestimated when identical TCR molecules share a barcode.

V gene TRBV4-3 combines with J gene TRBJ2-7; D may be TRBD1 or TRBD2 (5 bases each). The sequencing input was naive CD8+ T cells from blood, with Jurkat cell RNA spiked in. Subset of the sample: FACS-sorted CD8+CD4-CCR7+CD45RA+ naive T cells. The TCR sequence derives from a human donor in good health. Some libraries in this study had Jurkat cell RNA spiked in. CDR3 protein: CASSQDPAGTPYEQYF. The DNA of the CDR3 is TGCGCCAGCAGCCAAGATCCGGCAGGGACCCCTTACGAGCAGTACTTC.